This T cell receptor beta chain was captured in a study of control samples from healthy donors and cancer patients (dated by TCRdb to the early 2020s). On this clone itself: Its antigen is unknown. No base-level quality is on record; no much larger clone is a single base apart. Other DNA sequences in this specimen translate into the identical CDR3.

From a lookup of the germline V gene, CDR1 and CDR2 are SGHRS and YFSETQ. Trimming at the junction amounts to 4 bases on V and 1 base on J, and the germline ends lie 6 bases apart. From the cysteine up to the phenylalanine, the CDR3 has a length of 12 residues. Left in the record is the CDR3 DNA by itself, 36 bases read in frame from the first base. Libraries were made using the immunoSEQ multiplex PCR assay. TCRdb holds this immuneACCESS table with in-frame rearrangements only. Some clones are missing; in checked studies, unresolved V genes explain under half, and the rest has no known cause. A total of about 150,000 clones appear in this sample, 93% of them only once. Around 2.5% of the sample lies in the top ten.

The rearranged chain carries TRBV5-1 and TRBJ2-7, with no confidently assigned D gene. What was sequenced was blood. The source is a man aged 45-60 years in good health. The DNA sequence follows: TGCGCCAGCAGCCGCGATTCCTACGAGCAGTACTTC. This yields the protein CASSRDSYEQYF.